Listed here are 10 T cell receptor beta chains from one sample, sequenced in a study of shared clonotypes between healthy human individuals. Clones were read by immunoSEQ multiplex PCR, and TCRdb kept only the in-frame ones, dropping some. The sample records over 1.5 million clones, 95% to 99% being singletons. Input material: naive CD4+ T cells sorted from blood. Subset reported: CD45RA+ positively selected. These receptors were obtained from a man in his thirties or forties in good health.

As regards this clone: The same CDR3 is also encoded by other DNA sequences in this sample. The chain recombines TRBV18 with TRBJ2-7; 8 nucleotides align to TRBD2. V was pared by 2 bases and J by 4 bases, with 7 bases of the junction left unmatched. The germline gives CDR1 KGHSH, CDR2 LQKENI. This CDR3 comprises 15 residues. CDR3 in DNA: TGTGCCAGCTCACCATTGTCGGGAGGGGGATACGAGCAGTACTTC. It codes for CASSPLSGGGYEQYF.

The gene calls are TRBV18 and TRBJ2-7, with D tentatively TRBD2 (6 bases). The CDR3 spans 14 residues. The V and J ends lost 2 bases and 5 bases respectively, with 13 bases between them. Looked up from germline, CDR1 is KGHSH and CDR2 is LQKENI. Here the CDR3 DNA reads TGTGCCAGCTCACCATTGGGGGGAGCTGACGAGCAGTACTTC. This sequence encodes CASSPLGGADEQYF.

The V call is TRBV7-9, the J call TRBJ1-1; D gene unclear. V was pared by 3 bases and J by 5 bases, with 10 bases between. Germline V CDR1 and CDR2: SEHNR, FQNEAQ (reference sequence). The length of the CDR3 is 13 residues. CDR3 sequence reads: CASSFGERTEAFF. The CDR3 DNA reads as TGTGCCAGCAGCTTCGGAGAACGGACTGAAGCTTTCTTT.

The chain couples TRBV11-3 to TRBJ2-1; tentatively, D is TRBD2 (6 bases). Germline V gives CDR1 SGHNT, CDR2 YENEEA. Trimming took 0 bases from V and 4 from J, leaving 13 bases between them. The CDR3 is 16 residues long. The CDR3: CASSLDAAGGYNEQFF. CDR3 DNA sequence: TGTGCCAGCAGCTTAGATGCAGCCGGAGGGTACAATGAGCAGTTCTTC.

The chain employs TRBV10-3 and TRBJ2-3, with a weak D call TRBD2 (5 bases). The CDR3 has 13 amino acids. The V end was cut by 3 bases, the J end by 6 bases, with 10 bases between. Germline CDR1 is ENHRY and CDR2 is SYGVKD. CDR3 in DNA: TGTGCCATCAGTGATGGAGGCCCCGATACGCAGTATTTT. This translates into CAISDGGPDTQYF.

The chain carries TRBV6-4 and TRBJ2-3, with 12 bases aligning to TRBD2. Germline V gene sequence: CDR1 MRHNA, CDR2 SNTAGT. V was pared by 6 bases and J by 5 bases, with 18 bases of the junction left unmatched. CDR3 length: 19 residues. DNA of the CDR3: TGTGCCAGCAGCAAATTCTCTCAACCTAGCGGGAGGGCCGGAGATACGCAGTATTTT. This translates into CASSKFSQPSGRAGDTQYF.

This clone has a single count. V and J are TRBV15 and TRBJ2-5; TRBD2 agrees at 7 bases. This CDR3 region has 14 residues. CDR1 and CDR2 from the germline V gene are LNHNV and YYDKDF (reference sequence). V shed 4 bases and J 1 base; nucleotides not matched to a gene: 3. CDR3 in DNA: TGTGCCACCAGCAACTGGGGGGGCCAAGAGACCCAGTACTTC. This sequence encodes CATSNWGGQETQYF.

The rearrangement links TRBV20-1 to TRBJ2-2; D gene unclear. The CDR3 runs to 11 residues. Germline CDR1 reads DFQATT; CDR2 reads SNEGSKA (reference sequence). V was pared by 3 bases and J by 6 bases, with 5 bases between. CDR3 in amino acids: CSARMAGELFF. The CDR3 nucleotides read TGCAGTGCTAGGATGGCCGGGGAGCTGTTTTTT.

The CDR3 spells CASSAPGTSRNEQFF. The CDR3 nucleotides are TGCGCCAGCAGCGCCCCCGGGACTAGCAGGAATGAGCAGTTCTTC. The J gene is TRBJ2-1, the V gene TRBV4-1; 9 bases line up with TRBD2. Unmatched junction bases numbered 9, after V lost 5 bases and J lost 7 bases. Germline V lookup: CDR1 MGHRA, CDR2 YSYEKL. The CDR3 runs 15 residues.

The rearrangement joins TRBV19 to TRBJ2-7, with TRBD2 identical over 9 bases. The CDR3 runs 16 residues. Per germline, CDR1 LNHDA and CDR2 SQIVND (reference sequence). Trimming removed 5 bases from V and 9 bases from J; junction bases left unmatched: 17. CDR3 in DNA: TGTGCCAGTAGTCTCCCTACCGGGACTAGCATCGTGCGGCAGTACTTC. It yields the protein CASSLPTGTSIVRQYF.